This T cell receptor (beta chain) emerged from a study of shared clonotypes between healthy human individuals. Study-wide results and limits: Despite large depth, rarefaction showed incomplete sorted-subset sequencing. In contrast to clonotypes shared by all four donors, non-shared clonotypes had lower generation probabilities.

This clone has only one observation. Its antigen is as yet unknown. On sorted subsets, replicate PCRs used 150 to 250 ng DNA, or 31,000 or so T cell genomes. Sequencing used immunoSEQ multiplex PCR; TCRdb keeps in-frame clones, though not all of them. Among about 2 million clones, roughly 95% were seen once, and the ten largest hold 0.13%. The CDR3 length is 15 residues. This sequence was found in a man younger than 35 in good health. The sample taken for sequencing was naive CD4+ T cells sorted from blood. Subset defined: CD45RA+ positively selected. This sequence joins TRBV21-1 and TRBJ2-7; the table's D call, TRBD2, was not checked against the DNA. TRBV21-1 is annotated as a pseudogene. In nucleotides, the CDR3 is TGTGCCAGCAGCAAAGCGGGGGGGAGGACCTACGAGCAGTACTTC. As protein: CASSKAGGRTYEQYF.